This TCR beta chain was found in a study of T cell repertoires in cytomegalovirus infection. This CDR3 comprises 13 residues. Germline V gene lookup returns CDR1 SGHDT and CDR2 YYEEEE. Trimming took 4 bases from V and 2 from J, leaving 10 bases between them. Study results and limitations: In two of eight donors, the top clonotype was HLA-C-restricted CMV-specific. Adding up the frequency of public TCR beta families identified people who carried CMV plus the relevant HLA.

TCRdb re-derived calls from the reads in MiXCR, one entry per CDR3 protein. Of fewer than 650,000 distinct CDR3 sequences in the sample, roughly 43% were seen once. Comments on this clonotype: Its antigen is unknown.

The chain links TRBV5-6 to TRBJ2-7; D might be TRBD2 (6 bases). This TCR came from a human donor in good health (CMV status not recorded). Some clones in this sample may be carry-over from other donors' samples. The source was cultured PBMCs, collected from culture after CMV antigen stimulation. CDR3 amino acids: CASSGPGAYEQYF. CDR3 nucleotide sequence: TGTGCCAGCAGCGGACCGGGAGCCTACGAGCAGTACTTC.